A selection of T cell receptor beta chains follows, all from one sample in a study of molecular identifiers for immune sequencing clone quantification. TCRdb reanalysed the PCR reads using MiXCR and keeps one entry per CDR3 protein. The table records approximately 550,000 distinct CDR3 sequences, 25% of them present only once. The specimen sequenced was naive CD8+ T cells from blood, with Jurkat cell RNA spiked in. These receptors originate from a human donor in good health. Some libraries in this study had Jurkat cell RNA spiked in. Both conserved end residues are part of each CDR3. Fields, in order: V gene, CDR3 protein.

V: TRBV4-3; CDR3: CASSQEMAGNLNTEAFF
V: TRBV12-3/TRBV12-4; CDR3: CASSQANYNSPLHF
V: TRBV4-3; CDR3: CASSQAQTGGTYGYTF
V: TRBV7-9; CDR3: CASSWSARELYF
V: TRBV5-1; CDR3: CASSFGQFSGNTIYF
V: TRBV5-5; CDR3: CASSEGQGYSYEQYF
V: TRBV4-3; CDR3: CASSPEIGGAGTQYF
V: TRBV20-1; CDR3: CSARRGLAGGGYEQYF
V: TRBV13; CDR3: CASSLKAGEDTQYF
V: TRBV28; CDR3: CATSAPRYEQYF
V: TRBV7-3; CDR3: CASSPGLKRTDTQYF
V: TRBV5-3; CDR3: CASSYDRPLMDTEAFF
V: TRBV28; CDR3: CASSSRRENIQYF
V: TRBV9; CDR3: CASSVSGSTDTQYF
V: TRBV7-6; CDR3: CATMERTGELFF
V: TRBV3-1; CDR3: CASSQGGGSNQPQHF
V: TRBV6-2/TRBV6-3; CDR3: CASSSGQGPYSNQPQHF
V: TRBV11-2; CDR3: CASSEVWYGTAFEAFF
V: TRBV12-3/TRBV12-4; CDR3: CASRDSLYNEQFF
V: TRBV7-9; CDR3: CASSSGQDSSYEQYF
V: TRBV27; CDR3: CASSSSEHNQPQHF
V: TRBV11-2; CDR3: CASSLGISEQYF
V: TRBV4-1; CDR3: CASSQGRGQETQYF
V: TRBV3-1; CDR3: CASSGLDNTQYF
V: TRBV12-3/TRBV12-4; CDR3: CASSFASVAETQYF
V: TRBV10-2; CDR3: CATKEVGSPLEQFF
V: TRBV6-6; CDR3: CASSPLGGGRQLDASTDTQYF
V: TRBV19; CDR3: CASSIVGGVSTDTQYF
V: TRBV5-1; CDR3: CASSLEMGFTEAFF
V: TRBV29-1; CDR3: CSVGTGQFF
V: TRBV7-9; CDR3: CASSLASQTAVYGYTF
V: TRBV7-2; CDR3: CASSPTSPLGWQYF
V: TRBV6-5; CDR3: CASSYSRPPYEQYF
V: TRBV30; CDR3: CAWSSGTDTQYF
V: TRBV7-2; CDR3: CASSQEAGAGSQPQETQYF
V: TRBV13; CDR3: CASSSRETGQITYEQYF
V: TRBV19; CDR3: CASSTPSTGDEQYF
V: TRBV19; CDR3: CASSISGGLGVGETQYF
V: TRBV12-3/TRBV12-4; CDR3: CASDRGGLPGANVLTF
V: TRBV4-3; CDR3: CASSPEFTMDRHYGYTF
V: TRBV12-3/TRBV12-4; CDR3: CASSVQGRGSPLHF
V: TRBV10-3; CDR3: CAIRLDLTDTRYF
V: TRBV6-2/TRBV6-3; CDR3: CASSNKGYGNQPQHF
V: TRBV7-6; CDR3: CASSSAALGDTEAFF
V: TRBV4-3; CDR3: CASSQDIVHLSSGNTIYF
V: TRBV20-1; CDR3: CSARDLRTHSYEQYF
V: TRBV7-8; CDR3: CASSLFTRTGGEAEQSF
V: TRBV4-3; CDR3: CASSQRDRSYEQYF
V: TRBV19; CDR3: CASTLGEEQFF
V: TRBV25-1; CDR3: CASSELETGRSPLHF
V: TRBV14; CDR3: CASSHLRDPQETQYF
V: TRBV7-2; CDR3: CASSPLDREVEAFF
V: TRBV6-2/TRBV6-3; CDR3: CASSYSMGGTDTQYF
V: TRBV7-8; CDR3: CASSLVVLDGTEAFF
V: TRBV7-9; CDR3: CASSRETALYEQYF
V: TRBV28; CDR3: CASSFDSKVFF
V: TRBV7-2; CDR3: CASSFSGGLGDEKLFF